This T cell receptor (beta chain) was captured in a study of blood T cell repertoires in COVID-19. This table comes from immunoSEQ multiplex PCR, and its TCRdb copy is limited to in-frame clones, with some not included. The table records around 300,000 clones, roughly 86% of them present only once. The participants were between about 18 and 90 years old and came from under 25 US areas. Two consecutive negative NP/OP PCR tests, clearance, or resolved symptoms defined Cohort 3 recovery. Per germline, CDR1 KGHDR and CDR2 SFDVKD. The CDR3 has 13 amino acids. V lost 7 bases, J lost 1 base, and 9 bases lay in between.

The chain has TRBV24-1 and TRBJ2-5; D gene ambiguous. Input material: PBMCs or T cells enriched from blood (not recorded which). This clonotype was sampled from a woman aged 60-75 years who had recovered from COVID-19. This chain's CDR3 is CATSGSSQETQYF. CDR3 bases: TGTGCCACCAGCGGTAGCTCCCAAGAGACCCAGTACTTC.